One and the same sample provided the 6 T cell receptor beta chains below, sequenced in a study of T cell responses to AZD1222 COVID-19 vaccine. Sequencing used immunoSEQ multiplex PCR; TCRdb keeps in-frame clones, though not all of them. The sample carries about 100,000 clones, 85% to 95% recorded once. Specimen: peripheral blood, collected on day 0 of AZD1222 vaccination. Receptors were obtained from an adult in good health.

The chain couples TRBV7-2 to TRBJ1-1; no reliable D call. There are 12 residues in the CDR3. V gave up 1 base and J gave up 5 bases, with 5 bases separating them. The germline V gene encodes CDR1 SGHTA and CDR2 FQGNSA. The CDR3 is CASSLGRTEAFF. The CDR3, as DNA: TGTGCCAGCAGCTTAGGGAGAACTGAAGCTTTCTTT.

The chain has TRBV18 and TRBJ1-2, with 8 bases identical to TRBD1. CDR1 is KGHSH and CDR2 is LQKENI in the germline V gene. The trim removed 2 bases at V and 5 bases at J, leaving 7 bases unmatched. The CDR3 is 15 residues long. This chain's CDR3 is CASSPEGQETYGYTF. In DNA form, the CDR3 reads TGTGCCAGCTCACCAGAGGGACAGGAAACATATGGCTACACCTTC.

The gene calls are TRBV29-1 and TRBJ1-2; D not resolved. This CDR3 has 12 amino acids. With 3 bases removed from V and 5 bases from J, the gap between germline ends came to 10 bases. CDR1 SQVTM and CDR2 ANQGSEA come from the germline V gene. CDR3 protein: CSVDRARYGYTF. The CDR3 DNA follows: TGCAGCGTTGACCGGGCGAGGTATGGCTACACCTTC.

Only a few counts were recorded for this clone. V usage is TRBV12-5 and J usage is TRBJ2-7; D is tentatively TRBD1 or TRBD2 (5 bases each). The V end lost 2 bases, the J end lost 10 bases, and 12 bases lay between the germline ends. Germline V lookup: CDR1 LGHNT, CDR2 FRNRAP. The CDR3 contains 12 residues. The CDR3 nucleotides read TGTGCTAGTGGTTTGAACTGGGACCGACAGTACTTC. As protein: CASGLNWDRQYF.

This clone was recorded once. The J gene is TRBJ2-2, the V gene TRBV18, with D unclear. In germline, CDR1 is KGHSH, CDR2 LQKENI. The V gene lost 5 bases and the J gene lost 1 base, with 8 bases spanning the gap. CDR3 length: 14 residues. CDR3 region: CASSERENTGELFF. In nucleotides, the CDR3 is TGTGCCAGCTCAGAAAGGGAGAACACCGGGGAGCTGTTTTTT.

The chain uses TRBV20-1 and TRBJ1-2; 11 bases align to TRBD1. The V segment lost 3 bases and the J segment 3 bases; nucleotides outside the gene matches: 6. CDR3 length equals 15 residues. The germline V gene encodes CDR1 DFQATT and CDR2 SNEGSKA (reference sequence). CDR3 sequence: CSASRGQGEDYGYTF. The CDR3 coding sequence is TGCAGTGCTAGTAGGGGACAGGGGGAGGACTATGGCTACACCTTC.